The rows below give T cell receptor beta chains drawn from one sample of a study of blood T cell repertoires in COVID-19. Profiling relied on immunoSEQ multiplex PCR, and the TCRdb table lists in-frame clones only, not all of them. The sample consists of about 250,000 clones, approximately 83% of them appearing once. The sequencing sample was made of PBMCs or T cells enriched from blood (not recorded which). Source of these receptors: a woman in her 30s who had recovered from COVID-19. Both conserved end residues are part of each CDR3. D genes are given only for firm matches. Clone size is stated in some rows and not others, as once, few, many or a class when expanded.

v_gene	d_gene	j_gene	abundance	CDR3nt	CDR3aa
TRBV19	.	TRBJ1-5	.	TGTGCCAGTAGTATAAGGGGCTTCGGTCAGCCCCAGCATTTT	CASSIRGFGQPQHF
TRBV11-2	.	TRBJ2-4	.	TGTGCCAGCAGCTTAGACACCCGGGACATTCAGTACTTC	CASSLDTRDIQYF
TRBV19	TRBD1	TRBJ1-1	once	TGTGCCAGTATCCCGCGCGGGGGACAGGGGACGGAGAACACTGAAGCTTTCTTT	CASIPRGGQGTENTEAFF
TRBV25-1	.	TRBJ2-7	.	TGTGCCAGCAGTGAATTTAACGAGCAGTACTTC	CASSEFNEQYF
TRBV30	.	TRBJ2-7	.	TGTGCCTGGAGTATCACCTCGGAGGAGCAGTACTTC	CAWSITSEEQYF
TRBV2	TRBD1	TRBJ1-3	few	TGTGCCAGCACTGTCGGACAGGGGCTTGGAAACACCATATATTTT	CASTVGQGLGNTIYF
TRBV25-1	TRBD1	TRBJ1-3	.	TGTGCCAGCAGTCCGCCGGTGGGGACAGGGTATCCGAACACCATATATTTT	CASSPPVGTGYPNTIYF
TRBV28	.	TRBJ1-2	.	TGTGCCAGCAGTTTTTCCCGCTCCGGGGGTAGGGATGGCTACACCTTC	CASSFSRSGGRDGYTF
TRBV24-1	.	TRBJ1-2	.	TGTGCCACCAGTGGATTGGACAGCACAATTTCCCCTTTGGCCTATGGCTACACCTTC	CATSGLDSTISPLAYGYTF
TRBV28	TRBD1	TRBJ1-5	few	TGTGCCAGCAGTATAGGGACAGGAGTAACGATTGCCCAGCATTTT	CASSIGTGVTIAQHF
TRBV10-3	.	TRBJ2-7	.	TGTGCCATCAGTGAGACAGGGATGGAGCAGTACTTC	CAISETGMEQYF
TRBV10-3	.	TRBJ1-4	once	TGTGCCATCAAGGGGAGGGGCGATAATGAAAAACTGTTTTTT	CAIKGRGDNEKLFF
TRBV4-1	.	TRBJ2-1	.	TGCGCCAGCAGCCAAGGAGTGACTAGAGGCGATGAGCAGTTCTTC	CASSQGVTRGDEQFF
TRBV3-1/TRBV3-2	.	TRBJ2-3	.	TGTGCCAGCAGCCAAGAGTGGCGGCGGTTCACAGATACGCAGTATTTT	CASSQEWRRFTDTQYF
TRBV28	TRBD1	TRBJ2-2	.	TGTGCCAGCACTACACCACCGGGACAGGGGGGTTGGGGGGAGCTGTTTTTT	CASTTPPGQGGWGELFF
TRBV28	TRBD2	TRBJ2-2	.	TGTGCCAGCAGTTTACTAGCGGGAGAAGGGACCGGGGAGCTGTTTTTT	CASSLLAGEGTGELFF
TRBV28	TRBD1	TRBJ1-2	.	TGTGCCAGCACCTTGGGACAGAACTATGGCTACACCTTC	CASTLGQNYGYTF
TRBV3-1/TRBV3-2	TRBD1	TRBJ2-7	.	TGTGCCAGCAGCCTGATTCCCGGACAGGGGGCTTACGAGCAGTACTTC	CASSLIPGQGAYEQYF
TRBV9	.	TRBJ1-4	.	TGTGCCAGCAGCCCAAAGGGCGGGGGGGGTGAAAAACTGTTTTTT	CASSPKGGGGEKLFF
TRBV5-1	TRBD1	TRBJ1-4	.	TGCGCCAGCAGCTTGGAAGGGACAGAGGATGAAAAACTGTTTTTT	CASSLEGTEDEKLFF
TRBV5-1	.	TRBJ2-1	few	TGCGCCAGCAGCTTGGGAAGTGGGGCCAATGAGCAGTTCTTC	CASSLGSGANEQFF
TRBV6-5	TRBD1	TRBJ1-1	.	TGTGCCAGTGACAGGGGGCATACTGAAGCTTTCTTT	CASDRGHTEAFF
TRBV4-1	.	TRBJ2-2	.	TGCGCCAGCAGCCAAGTCGTTAAACGGAGCACCGGGGAGCTGTTTTTT	CASSQVVKRSTGELFF
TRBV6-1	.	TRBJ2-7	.	TGTGCCAGCAGTGAAGCCTCGACTGTTACCTACGAGCAGTACTTC	CASSEASTVTYEQYF
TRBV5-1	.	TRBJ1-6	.	TGCGCCAGCAGGACACAGGGCTATAATTCACCCCTCCACTTT	CASRTQGYNSPLHF
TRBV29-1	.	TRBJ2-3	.	TGCAGCGACAAGACTGCGACGAAAGCTACGCAGTATTTT	CSDKTATKATQYF
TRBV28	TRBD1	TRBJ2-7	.	TGTGCCAGCAGCGGGGGACAGGGCACCGACGAGCAGTACTTC	CASSGGQGTDEQYF
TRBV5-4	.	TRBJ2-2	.	TGTGCCAGCAGCTTGATGGGACAGAACACCGGGGAGCTGTTTTTT	CASSLMGQNTGELFF